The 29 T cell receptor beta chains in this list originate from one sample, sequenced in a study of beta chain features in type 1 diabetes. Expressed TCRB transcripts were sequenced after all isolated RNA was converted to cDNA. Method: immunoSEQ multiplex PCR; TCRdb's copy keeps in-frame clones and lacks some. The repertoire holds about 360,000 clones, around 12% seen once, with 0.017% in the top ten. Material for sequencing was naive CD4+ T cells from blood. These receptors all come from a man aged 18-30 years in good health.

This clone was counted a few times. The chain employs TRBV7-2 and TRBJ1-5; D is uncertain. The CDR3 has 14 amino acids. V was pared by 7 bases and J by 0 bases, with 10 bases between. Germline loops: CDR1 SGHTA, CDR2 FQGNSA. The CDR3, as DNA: TGTGCCAGCACCCTAGGCTATAGCAATCAGCCCCAGCATTTT. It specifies CASTLGYSNQPQHF.

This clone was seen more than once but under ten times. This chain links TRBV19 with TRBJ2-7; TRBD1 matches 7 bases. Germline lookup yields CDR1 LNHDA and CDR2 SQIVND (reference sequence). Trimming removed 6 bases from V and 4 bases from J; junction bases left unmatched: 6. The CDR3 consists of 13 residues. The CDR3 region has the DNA TGTGCCAGTAGGAGAGGACAGGAATACGAGCAGTACTTC. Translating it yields CASRRGQEYEQYF.

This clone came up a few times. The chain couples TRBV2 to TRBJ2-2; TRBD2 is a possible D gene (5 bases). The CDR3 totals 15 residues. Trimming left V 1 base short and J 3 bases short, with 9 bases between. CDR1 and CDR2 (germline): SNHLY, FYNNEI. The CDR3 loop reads CASSEVGVDTGELFF. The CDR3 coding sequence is TGTGCCAGCAGTGAAGTCGGGGTTGACACCGGGGAGCTGTTTTTT.

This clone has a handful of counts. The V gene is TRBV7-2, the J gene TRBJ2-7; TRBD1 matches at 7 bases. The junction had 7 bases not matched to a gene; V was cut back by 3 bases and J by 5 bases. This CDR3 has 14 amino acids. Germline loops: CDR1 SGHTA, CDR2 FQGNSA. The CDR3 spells CASSFPGGINEQYF. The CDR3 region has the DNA TGTGCCAGCAGCTTCCCAGGGGGTATTAACGAGCAGTACTTC.

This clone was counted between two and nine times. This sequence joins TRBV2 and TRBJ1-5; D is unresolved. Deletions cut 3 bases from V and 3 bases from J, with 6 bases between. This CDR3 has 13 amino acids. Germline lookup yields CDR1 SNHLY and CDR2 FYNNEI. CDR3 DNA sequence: TGTGCCAGCAGTGATCTAGACAATCAGCCCCAGCATTTT. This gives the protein CASSDLDNQPQHF.

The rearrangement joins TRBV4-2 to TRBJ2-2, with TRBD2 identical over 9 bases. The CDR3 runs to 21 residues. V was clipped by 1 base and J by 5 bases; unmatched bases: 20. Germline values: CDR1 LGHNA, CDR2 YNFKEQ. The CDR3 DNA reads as TGTGCCAGCAGCCAAGGGGACCGCTGGGCGGCGGGGGGGCCGGGGACCGGGGAGCTGTTTTTT. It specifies CASSQGDRWAAGGPGTGELFF.

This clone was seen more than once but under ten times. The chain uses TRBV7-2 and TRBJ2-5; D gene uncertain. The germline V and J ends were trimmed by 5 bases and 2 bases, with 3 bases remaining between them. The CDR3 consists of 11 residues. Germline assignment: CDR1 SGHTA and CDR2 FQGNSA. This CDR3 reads CASSQQETQYF. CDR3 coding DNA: TGTGCCAGCAGCCAACAAGAGACCCAGTACTTC.

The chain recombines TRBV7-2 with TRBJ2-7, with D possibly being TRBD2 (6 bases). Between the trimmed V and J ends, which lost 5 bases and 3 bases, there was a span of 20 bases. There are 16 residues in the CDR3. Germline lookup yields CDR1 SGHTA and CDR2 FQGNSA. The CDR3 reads CASSLQPIAENYEQYF. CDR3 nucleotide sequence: TGTGCCAGCAGCCTCCAGCCTATAGCGGAGAACTACGAGCAGTACTTC.

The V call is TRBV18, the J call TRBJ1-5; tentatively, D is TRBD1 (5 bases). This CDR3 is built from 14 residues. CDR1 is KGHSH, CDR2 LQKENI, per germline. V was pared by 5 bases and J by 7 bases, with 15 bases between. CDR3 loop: CASSNEEGSQPQHF. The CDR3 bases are TGTGCCAGCTCAAATGAGGAGGGGAGCCAGCCCCAGCATTTT.

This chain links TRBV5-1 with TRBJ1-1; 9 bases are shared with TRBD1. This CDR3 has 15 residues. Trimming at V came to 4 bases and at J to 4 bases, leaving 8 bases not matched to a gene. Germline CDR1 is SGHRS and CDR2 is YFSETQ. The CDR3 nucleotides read TGCGCCAGCAGCCCACGACAGGGGGGGAGCACTGAAGCTTTCTTT. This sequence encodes CASSPRQGGSTEAFF. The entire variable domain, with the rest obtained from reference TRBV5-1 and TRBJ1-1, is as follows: KAGVTQTPRYLIKTRGQQVTLSCSPISGHRSVSWYQQTPGQGLQFLFEYFSETQRNKGNFPGRFSGRQFSNSRSEMNVSTLELGDSALYLCASSPRQGGSTEAFFGQGTRLTVV.

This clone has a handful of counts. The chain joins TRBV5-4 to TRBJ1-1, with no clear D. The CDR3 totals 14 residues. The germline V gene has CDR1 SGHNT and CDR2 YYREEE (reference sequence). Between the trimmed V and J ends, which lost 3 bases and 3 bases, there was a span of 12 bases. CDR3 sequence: CASSSGVEDTEAFF. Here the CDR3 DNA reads TGTGCCAGCAGCTCCGGGGTTGAGGACACTGAAGCTTTCTTT.

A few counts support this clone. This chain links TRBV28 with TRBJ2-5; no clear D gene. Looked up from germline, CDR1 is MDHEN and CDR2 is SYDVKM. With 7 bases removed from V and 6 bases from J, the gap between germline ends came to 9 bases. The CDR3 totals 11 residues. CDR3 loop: CASMSIQTQYF. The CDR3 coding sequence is TGTGCCAGCATGAGCATCCAGACCCAGTACTTC.

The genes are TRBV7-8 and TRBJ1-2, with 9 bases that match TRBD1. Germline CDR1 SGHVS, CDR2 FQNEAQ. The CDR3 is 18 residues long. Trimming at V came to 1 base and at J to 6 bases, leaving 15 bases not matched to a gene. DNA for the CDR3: TGTGCCAGCAGCTTAGTCCGTGTCCGGGACAGGGCTGGCGATGGCTACACCTTC. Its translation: CASSLVRVRDRAGDGYTF.

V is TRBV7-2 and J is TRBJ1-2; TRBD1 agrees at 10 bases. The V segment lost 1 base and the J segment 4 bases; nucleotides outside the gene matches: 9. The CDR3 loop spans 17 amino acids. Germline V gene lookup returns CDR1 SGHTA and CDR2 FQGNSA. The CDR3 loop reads CASSLESPGQGPYGYTF. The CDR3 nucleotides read TGTGCCAGCAGCTTAGAGTCCCCGGGACAGGGGCCCTATGGCTACACCTTC.

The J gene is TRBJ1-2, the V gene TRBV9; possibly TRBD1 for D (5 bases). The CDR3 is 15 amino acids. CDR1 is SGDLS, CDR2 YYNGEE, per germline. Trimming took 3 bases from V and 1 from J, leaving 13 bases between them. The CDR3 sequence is CASSAGTLLNYGYTF. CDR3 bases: TGTGCCAGCAGCGCCGGGACTTTGCTTAACTATGGCTACACCTTC.

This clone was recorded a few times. The CDR3 loop reads CASSAGQGVHNEQFF. The CDR3 DNA is TGTGCCAGCAGCGCAGGACAGGGGGTTCACAATGAGCAGTTCTTC. J is TRBJ2-1 and V is TRBV9, with 10 bases matching TRBD1. The V gene's germline CDR1 is SGDLS and CDR2 YYNGEE. This CDR3 has 15 amino acids. The V gene end was trimmed by 3 bases and the J gene end by 5 bases; junction bases not matched to a gene: 5.

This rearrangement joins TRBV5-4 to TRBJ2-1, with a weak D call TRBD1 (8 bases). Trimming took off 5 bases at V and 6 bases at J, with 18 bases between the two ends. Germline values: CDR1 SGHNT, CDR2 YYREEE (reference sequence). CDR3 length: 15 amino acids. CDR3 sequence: CASSGGGQVVNEQFF. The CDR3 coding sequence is TGTGCCAGCAGTGGGGGGGGACAGGTGGTCAATGAGCAGTTCTTC.

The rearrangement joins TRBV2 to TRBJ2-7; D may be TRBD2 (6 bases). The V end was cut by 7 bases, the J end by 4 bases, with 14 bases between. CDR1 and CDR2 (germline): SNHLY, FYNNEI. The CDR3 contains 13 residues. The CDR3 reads CASTGDRGYEQYF. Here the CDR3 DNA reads TGTGCCAGCACCGGGGATCGGGGGTACGAGCAGTACTTC.

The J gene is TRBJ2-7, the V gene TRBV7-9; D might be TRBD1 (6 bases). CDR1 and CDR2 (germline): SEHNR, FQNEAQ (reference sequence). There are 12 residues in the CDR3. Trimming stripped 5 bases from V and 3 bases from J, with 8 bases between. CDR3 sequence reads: CASSRQDYEQYF. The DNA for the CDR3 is TGTGCCAGCAGCAGACAGGACTACGAGCAGTACTTC.

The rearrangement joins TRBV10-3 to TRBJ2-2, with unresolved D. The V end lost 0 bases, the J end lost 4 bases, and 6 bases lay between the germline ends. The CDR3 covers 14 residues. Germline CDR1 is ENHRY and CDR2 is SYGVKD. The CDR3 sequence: CAISESVSTGELFF. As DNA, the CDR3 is TGTGCCATCAGTGAGTCCGTTTCCACCGGGGAGCTGTTTTTT.

The CDR3 DNA is TGTGCCAGCAGCCTTTCCGGACAGAACAATGAGCAGTTCTTC. This encodes CASSLSGQNNEQFF. The rearrangement links TRBV7-3 to TRBJ2-1; TRBD1 might be the D (6 bases). The CDR3 loop spans 14 amino acids. Germline V gene data show CDR1 as SGHTA and CDR2 as FQGTGA. V lost 5 bases and J lost 5, with 13 bases in between. The variable domain in full, with the rest retrieved from reference TRBV7-3 and TRBJ2-1, is GAGVSQTPSNKVTEKGKYVELRCDPISGHTALYWYRQSLGQGPEFLIYFQGTGAADDSGLPNDRFFAVRPEGSVSTLKIQRTERGDSAVYLCASSLSGQNNEQFFGPGTRLTVL.

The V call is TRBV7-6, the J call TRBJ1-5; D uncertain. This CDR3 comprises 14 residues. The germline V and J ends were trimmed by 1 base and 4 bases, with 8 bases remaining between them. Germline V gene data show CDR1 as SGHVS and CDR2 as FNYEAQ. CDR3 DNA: TGTGCCAGCAGCTTAGGAACTGGTAATCAGCCCCAGCATTTT. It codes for CASSLGTGNQPQHF.

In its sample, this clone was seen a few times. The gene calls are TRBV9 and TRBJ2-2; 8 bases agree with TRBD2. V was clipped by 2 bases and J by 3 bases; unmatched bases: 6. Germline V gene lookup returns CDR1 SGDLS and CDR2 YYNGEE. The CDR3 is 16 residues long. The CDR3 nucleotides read TGTGCCAGCAGCGTCTCTCCGGGAGGGCACACCGGGGAGCTGTTTTTT. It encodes CASSVSPGGHTGELFF.

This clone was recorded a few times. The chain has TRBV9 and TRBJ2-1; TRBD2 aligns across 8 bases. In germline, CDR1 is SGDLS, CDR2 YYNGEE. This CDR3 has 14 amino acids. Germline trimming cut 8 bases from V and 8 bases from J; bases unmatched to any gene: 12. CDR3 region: CASGGSGRLDEQFF. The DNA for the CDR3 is TGTGCCAGTGGAGGGAGCGGGAGACTTGATGAGCAGTTCTTC. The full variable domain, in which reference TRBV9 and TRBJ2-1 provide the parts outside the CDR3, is DSGVTQTPKHLITATGQRVTLRCSPRSGDLSVYWYQQSLDQGLQFLIQYYNGEERAKGNILERFSAQQFPDLHSELNLSSLELGDSALYFCASGGSGRLDEQFFGPGTRLTVL.

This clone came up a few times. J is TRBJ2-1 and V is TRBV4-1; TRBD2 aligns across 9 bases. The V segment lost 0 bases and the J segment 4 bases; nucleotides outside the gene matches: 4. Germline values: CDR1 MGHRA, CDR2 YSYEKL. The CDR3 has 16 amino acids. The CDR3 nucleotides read TGCGCCAGCAGCCAAGAATGGCGGGGGGGGTACAATGAGCAGTTCTTC. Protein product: CASSQEWRGGYNEQFF.

The CDR3 nucleotides are TGTGCCAGCAGTTCCATGACAGGGGCGACTGATACGCAGTATTTT. Translated: CASSSMTGATDTQYF. V gene TRBV28 combines with J gene TRBJ2-3; TRBD1 matches at 8 bases. Germline CDR1 is MDHEN and CDR2 is SYDVKM. The CDR3 has 15 residues. Trimming took 4 bases from V and 6 from J; bases not matched to a gene: 9. The full variable domain, rest sourced from reference TRBV28 and TRBJ2-3, is DVKVTQSSRYLVKRTGEKVFLECVQDMDHENMFWYRQDPGLGLRLIYFSYDVKMKEKGDIPEGYSVSREKKERFSLILESASTNQTSMYLCASSSMTGATDTQYFGPGTRLTVL.

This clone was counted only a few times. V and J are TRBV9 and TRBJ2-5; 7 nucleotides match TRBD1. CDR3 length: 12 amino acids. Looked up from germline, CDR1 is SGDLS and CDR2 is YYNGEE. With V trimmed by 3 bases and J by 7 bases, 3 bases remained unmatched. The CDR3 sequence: CASSGNRGTQYF. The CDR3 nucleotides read TGTGCCAGCAGCGGAAACAGGGGGACCCAGTACTTC.

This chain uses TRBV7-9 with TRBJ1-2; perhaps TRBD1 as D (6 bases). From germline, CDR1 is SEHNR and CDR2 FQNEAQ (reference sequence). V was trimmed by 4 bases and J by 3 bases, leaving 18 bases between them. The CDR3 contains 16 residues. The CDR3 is CASSSSPRGGDYGYTF. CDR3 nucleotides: TGTGCCAGCAGCTCATCCCCAAGGGGGGGAGACTATGGCTACACCTTC. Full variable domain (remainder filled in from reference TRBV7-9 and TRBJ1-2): DTGVSQNPRHKITKRGQNVTFRCDPISEHNRLYWYRQTLGQGPEFLTYFQNEAQLEKSRLLSDRFSAERPKGSFSTLEIQRTEQGDSAMYLCASSSSPRGGDYGYTFGSGTRLTVV.

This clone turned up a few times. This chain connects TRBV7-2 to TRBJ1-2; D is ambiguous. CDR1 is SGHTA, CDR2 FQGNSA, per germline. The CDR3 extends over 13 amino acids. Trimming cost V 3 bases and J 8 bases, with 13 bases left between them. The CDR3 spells CASSFNFGEGYTF. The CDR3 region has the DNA TGTGCCAGCAGCTTCAATTTCGGGGAAGGCTACACCTTC.